The text below deals with one TCR beta chain. The data were taken from a study of preoperative IRX-2 immunotherapy in early breast cancer. Only in-frame clones appear in the TCRdb table, and some are missing; sequencing was by immunoSEQ multiplex PCR. The data show some 1,000 clones, 70% to 75% seen once. V was trimmed by 6 bases and J by 6 bases, leaving 19 bases between them. The CDR3 is made up of 15 amino acids. Treatment noted: preoperative locoregional IRX-2 cytokine immunotherapy. This phase Ib study tested locoregional IRX-2 cytokine immunotherapy given before surgery. The chain uses TRBV23-1 and TRBJ2-3; D may be TRBD2 (6 bases). TRBV23-1 is treated as an ORF (open reading frame) with a function not yet certain. The source material was tumor tissue, sampled before IRX-2 immunotherapy. This clonotype was sampled from a human donor with breast cancer. For the CDR3, the DNA is TGCGCCAGCAGACCCAGGGACTGGCGAATCGATACGCAGTATTTT. This gives the protein CASRPRDWRIDTQYF.